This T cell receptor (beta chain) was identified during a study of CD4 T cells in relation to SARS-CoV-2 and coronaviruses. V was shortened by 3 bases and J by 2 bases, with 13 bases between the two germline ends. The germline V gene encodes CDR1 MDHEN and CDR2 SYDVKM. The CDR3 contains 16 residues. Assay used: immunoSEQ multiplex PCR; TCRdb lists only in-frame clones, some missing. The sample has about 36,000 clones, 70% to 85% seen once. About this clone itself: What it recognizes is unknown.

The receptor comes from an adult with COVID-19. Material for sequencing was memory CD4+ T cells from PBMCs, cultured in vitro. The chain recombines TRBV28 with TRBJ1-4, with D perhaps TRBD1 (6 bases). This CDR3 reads CASSLEQGATNEKLFF. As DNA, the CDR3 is TGTGCCAGCAGTTTGGAACAGGGTGCCACTAATGAAAAACTGTTTTTT. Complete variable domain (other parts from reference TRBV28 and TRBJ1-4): DVKVTQSSRYLVKRTGEKVFLECVQDMDHENMFWYRQDPGLGLRLIYFSYDVKMKEKGDIPEGYSVSREKKERFSLILESASTNQTSMYLCASSLEQGATNEKLFFGSGTQLSVL.